The 21 T cell receptor beta chains reported below all come from one sample, sequenced in a study of beta chain features in type 1 diabetes. The study's findings and limits: There was a moderate but significant shortening of TCRB CDR3s in all four CD4+ subsets of Type 1 diabetes patients.

No antigen has been assigned to these receptors. The investigators reverse transcribed all of the isolated RNA, so they sequenced expressed TCRB transcripts. Libraries were prepared by immunoSEQ multiplex PCR; TCRdb keeps only in-frame clonotypes and omits some of them. Of 500,000 to 850,000 clones listed, about 14% are singletons. The sample taken for sequencing was naive CD4+ T cells from blood. These receptors all come from a man between 18 and 29 years old with type 1 diabetes.

The rearrangement links TRBV7-6 to TRBJ2-5, with D possibly matching TRBD1 (6 bases). Germline lookup yields CDR1 SGHVS and CDR2 FNYEAQ. The CDR3 has 14 residues. V dropped 1 base and J dropped 4 bases, with 10 bases sitting between them. The CDR3 DNA follows: TGTGCCAGCAGCTTAGAGGCAGGGGTAGAGACCCAGTACTTC. It encodes CASSLEAGVETQYF.

This clone is a singleton in its sample. The V gene is TRBV5-6, the J gene TRBJ2-1; D uncertain. V lost 2 bases and J lost 1, with 10 bases in between. There are 15 residues in the CDR3. Germline loops: CDR1 SGHDT, CDR2 YYEEEE. The CDR3 spells CASSFTDGSYNEQFF. DNA for the CDR3: TGTGCCAGCAGCTTCACAGATGGGTCCTACAATGAGCAGTTCTTC.

Points on this clone: This same CDR3 is encoded by further DNA sequences in the sample. V usage is TRBV5-6 and J usage is TRBJ2-5, with D hard to call. This CDR3 is built from 11 residues. V was trimmed by 1 base and J by 4 bases, leaving 2 bases between them. Germline values: CDR1 SGHDT, CDR2 YYEEEE. The CDR3 nucleotides are TGTGCCAGCAGCTTGAGAGAGACCCAGTACTTC. Its protein product is CASSLRETQYF.

This clone was picked up a small number of times. This chain connects TRBV4-2 to TRBJ2-2; 9 bases map to TRBD2. The CDR3 length is 16 residues. J was trimmed by 7 bases and V by 4 bases; bases with no gene match: 10. CDR1 is LGHNA, CDR2 YNFKEQ, per germline. CDR3 in DNA: TGTGCCAGCAGCCCCCGTGAAGCGGGGGGAATCGGGGAGCTGTTTTTT. It translates to CASSPREAGGIGELFF.

The chain has TRBV7-6 and TRBJ1-4; TRBD1 matches 8 bases. Trimming took 0 bases from V and 8 from J; bases not matched to a gene: 8. The CDR3 sequence is 16 residues long. The germline V gene has CDR1 SGHVS and CDR2 FNYEAQ. CDR3 nucleotide sequence: TGTGCCAGCAGCTTAGCGTTGACAGGGGCCGGAGAAAAACTGTTTTTT. Translating it yields CASSLALTGAGEKLFF.

The gene calls are TRBV4-1 and TRBJ2-5; 11 positions match TRBD1. The V segment lost 0 bases and the J segment 5 bases; nucleotides outside the gene matches: 11. The CDR3 totals 18 residues. Germline V gene lookup returns CDR1 MGHRA and CDR2 YSYEKL. CDR3 DNA sequence: TGCGCCAGCAGCCAAGAATTCTGGGGGACAGGGGGTTTGGAGACCCAGTACTTC. This gives the protein CASSQEFWGTGGLETQYF.

In this sample, this clone turned up a few times. V is TRBV7-2 and J is TRBJ1-6; D gene ambiguous. Germline V gene sequence: CDR1 SGHTA, CDR2 FQGNSA. Deletions cut 4 bases from V and 9 bases from J, with 10 bases between. This CDR3 has 13 amino acids. The CDR3 here is CASSSGRGSPLHF. The CDR3 DNA reads as TGTGCCAGCAGCTCAGGCCGCGGTTCACCCCTCCACTTT.

The chain employs TRBV14 and TRBJ2-3, with 10 bases fitting TRBD2. Germline CDR1 SGHDN, CDR2 FVKESK. With 8 bases clipped from V and 3 bases from J, the junction kept 2 bases outside the gene matches. This CDR3 has 13 residues. Here the CDR3 DNA reads TGTGCCAGCGGGGGACTAGCGACAGATACGCAGTATTTT. It encodes CASGGLATDTQYF. The full variable domain, completed using reference TRBV14 and TRBJ2-3, is EAGVTQFPSHSVIEKGQTVTLRCDPISGHDNLYWYRRVMGKEIKFLLHFVKESKQDESGMPNNRFLAERTGGTYSTLKVQPAELEDSGVYFCASGGLATDTQYFGPGTRLTVL.

This clone was detected only a few times. The chain has TRBV7-2 and TRBJ2-3; D is unclear. V was pared by 5 bases and J by 8 bases, with 14 bases between. This CDR3 contains 13 residues. Germline-derived CDR1 and CDR2 are SGHTA and FQGNSA. The CDR3 is CASSPRPGPTQYF. CDR3 bases: TGTGCCAGCAGCCCAAGGCCGGGCCCTACGCAGTATTTT.

This clone has a handful of counts. The rearrangement links TRBV5-6 to TRBJ1-5, with D tentatively TRBD1 (5 bases). The V gene's germline CDR1 is SGHDT and CDR2 YYEEEE. Trimming removed 4 bases from V and 7 bases from J, with 15 bases in between. The length of the CDR3 is 14 residues. This chain's CDR3 is CASSLGQKRQPQHF. The CDR3 nucleotides are TGTGCCAGCAGCCTGGGGCAGAAACGACAGCCCCAGCATTTT.

The chain employs TRBV10-1 and TRBJ1-2; weak D call: TRBD1 (6 bases). Trimming left V 5 bases short and J 0 bases short, with 13 bases between. The CDR3 length is 15 residues. Germline assignment: CDR1 WNHNN and CDR2 SYGVQD (reference sequence). CDR3 loop: CASSPRTASNYGYTF. The CDR3 nucleotides read TGCGCCAGCAGTCCCCGGACAGCCTCTAACTATGGCTACACCTTC.

The chain combines TRBV28 with TRBJ2-7; TRBD2 agrees at 7 bases. The V gene's germline CDR1 is MDHEN and CDR2 SYDVKM. V was clipped by 5 bases and J by 7 bases; unmatched bases: 11. This CDR3 region has 14 residues. The DNA for the CDR3 is TGTGCCAGCAGTACCGACGCGGGGCGGGGGGAGCAGTACTTC. It translates to CASSTDAGRGEQYF.

V gene TRBV30 combines with J gene TRBJ1-2; D is perhaps TRBD1 (6 bases). Germline CDR1 reads GTSNPN; CDR2 reads SVGIG (reference sequence). The CDR3 has 15 residues. V was clipped by 2 bases and J by 4 bases, with 17 bases between them. The DNA for the CDR3 is TGTGCCTGGAGTCTACTCCGGGACACATTCTATGGCTACACCTTC. Translated: CAWSLLRDTFYGYTF.

The V and J genes are TRBV28 and TRBJ1-1; 7 bases line up with TRBD1. With 3 bases clipped from V and 1 base from J, the junction kept 5 bases outside the gene matches. Germline V gives CDR1 MDHEN, CDR2 SYDVKM. The length of the CDR3 is 15 residues. The CDR3 sequence: CASSFRTGRNTEAFF. CDR3 DNA sequence: TGTGCCAGCAGTTTTAGGACAGGACGGAACACTGAAGCTTTCTTT.

The V and J genes are TRBV29-1 and TRBJ2-1; D is ambiguous. This CDR3 has 13 amino acids. V was cut by 6 bases and J by 4 bases, with 13 bases left in between. Germline CDR1 is SQVTM and CDR2 is ANQGSEA. CDR3 sequence (DNA): TGCAGCGTAGGGTTGGGGTGGTACAATGAGCAGTTCTTC. Protein sequence: CSVGLGWYNEQFF.

This clone was seen a handful of times. J is TRBJ2-5 and V is TRBV5-6, with unresolved D. Germline CDR1 is SGHDT and CDR2 is YYEEEE. The CDR3 runs to 14 residues. V lost 7 bases, J lost 4 bases, and 17 bases lay in between. As DNA, the CDR3 is TGTGCCAGCGATCTCTTTGGGTTTGGAGAGACCCAGTACTTC. Encoded protein: CASDLFGFGETQYF.

The V gene is TRBV10-3, the J gene TRBJ1-2, with TRBD1 identical over 7 bases. The CDR3 has 15 residues. The V gene's germline CDR1 is ENHRY and CDR2 SYGVKD. V was pared by 2 bases and J by 8 bases, with 11 bases of the junction left unmatched. CDR3 in amino acids: CAISEPGQPSFGYTF. DNA for the CDR3: TGTGCCATCAGTGAGCCGGGACAGCCGTCATTCGGCTACACCTTC.

The V gene is TRBV18, the J gene TRBJ2-5, with D possibly TRBD1 on 6 matching bases. V was shortened by 3 bases and J by 6 bases, with 17 bases between the two germline ends. The CDR3 runs 15 residues. Per germline, CDR1 KGHSH and CDR2 LQKENI. The CDR3, as DNA: TGTGCCAGCTCACCCCCCATGGCAGGGGTGAAGACCCAGTACTTC. It yields the protein CASSPPMAGVKTQYF.

This clone was observed a handful of times. The chain joins TRBV2 to TRBJ2-5; 8 bases align to TRBD2. The CDR3 extends over 17 amino acids. The V segment lost 1 base and the J segment 2 bases; nucleotides outside the gene matches: 9. Germline lookup yields CDR1 SNHLY and CDR2 FYNNEI. This CDR3 reads CASSEVRGGTPQETQYF. The CDR3 region has the DNA TGTGCCAGCAGTGAAGTCCGGGGGGGAACCCCGCAAGAGACCCAGTACTTC.

This clone was seen more than once but under ten times. Other DNA sequences in the sample encode the same CDR3. CDR3 coding DNA: TGCAGTGCTCGTACCTACAATGAGCAGTTCTTC. Translation gives CSARTYNEQFF. The chain couples TRBV20-1 to TRBJ2-1; no clear D. CDR1 and CDR2 from the germline V gene are DFQATT and SNEGSKA (reference sequence). Trimming pared 5 bases from V and 2 bases from J, leaving 4 bases between. CDR3 length: 11 residues.

V is TRBV4-3 and J is TRBJ2-5; tentatively, D is TRBD2 (6 bases). CDR1 LGHNA and CDR2 YSLEER come from the germline V gene. The CDR3 has 15 residues. Trimming stripped 5 bases from V and 5 bases from J, with 18 bases between. CDR3 DNA sequence: TGCGCCAGCAGCTCTCAGAGGGACTGGGGGGAGACCCAGTACTTC. It specifies CASSSQRDWGETQYF.